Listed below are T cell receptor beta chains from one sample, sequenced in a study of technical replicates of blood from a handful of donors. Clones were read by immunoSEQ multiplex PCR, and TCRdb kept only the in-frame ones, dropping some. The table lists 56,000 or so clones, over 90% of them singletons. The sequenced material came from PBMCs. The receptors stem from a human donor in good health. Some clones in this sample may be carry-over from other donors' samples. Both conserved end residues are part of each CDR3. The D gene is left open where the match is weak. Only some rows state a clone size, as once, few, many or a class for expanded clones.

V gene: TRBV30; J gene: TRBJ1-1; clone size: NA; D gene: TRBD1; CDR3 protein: CAWSRGLDRVGDTEAFF; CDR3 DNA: TGTGCCTGGAGCCGGGGTTTGGACAGGGTAGGGGACACTGAAGCTTTCTTT
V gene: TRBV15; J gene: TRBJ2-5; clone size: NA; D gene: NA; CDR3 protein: CATSRGPGPETQYF; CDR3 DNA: TGTGCCACCAGTAGGGGTCCCGGGCCAGAGACCCAGTACTTC
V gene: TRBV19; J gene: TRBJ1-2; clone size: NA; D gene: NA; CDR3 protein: CASSMEGWGFYGYTF; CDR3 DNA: TGTGCCAGTAGTATGGAGGGATGGGGGTTCTATGGCTACACCTTC
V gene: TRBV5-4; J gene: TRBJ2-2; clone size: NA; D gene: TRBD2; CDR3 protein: CASSQGLAGENTGELFF; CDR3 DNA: TGTGCCAGCAGCCAGGGACTAGCGGGGGAGAACACCGGGGAGCTGTTTTTT
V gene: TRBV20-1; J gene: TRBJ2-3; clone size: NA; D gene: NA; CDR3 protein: CSAAVKDTQYF; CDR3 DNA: TGCAGTGCTGCGGTAAAAGATACGCAGTATTTT
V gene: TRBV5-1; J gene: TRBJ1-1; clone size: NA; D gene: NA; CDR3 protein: CASSEGLMGTEAFF; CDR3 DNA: TGCGCCAGCAGCGAAGGACTGATGGGCACTGAAGCTTTCTTT
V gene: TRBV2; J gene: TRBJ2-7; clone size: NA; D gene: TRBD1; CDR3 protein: CASNRDSSGEQYF; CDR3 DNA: TGTGCCAGCAATAGGGACAGTTCGGGCGAGCAGTACTTC
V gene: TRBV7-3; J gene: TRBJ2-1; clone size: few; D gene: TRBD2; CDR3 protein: CASSLQPAGTQSVQFF; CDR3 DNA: TGTGCCAGCAGCTTACAACCAGCGGGGACCCAATCAGTGCAGTTCTTC
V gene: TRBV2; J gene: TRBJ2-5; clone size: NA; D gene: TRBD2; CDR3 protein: CASSKTGLATGPQYF; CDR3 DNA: TGTGCCAGCAGTAAAACCGGACTAGCGACGGGTCCCCAGTACTTC
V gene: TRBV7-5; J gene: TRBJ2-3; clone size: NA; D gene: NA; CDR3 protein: CVRSLYRWYTQYF; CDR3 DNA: TGTGTCAGAAGCTTATACAGATGGTATACGCAGTATTTT
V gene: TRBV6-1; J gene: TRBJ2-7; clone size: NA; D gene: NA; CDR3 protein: CASSATGGSAYEQYF; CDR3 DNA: TGTGCCAGCAGCGCGACGGGGGGCTCAGCCTACGAGCAGTACTTC
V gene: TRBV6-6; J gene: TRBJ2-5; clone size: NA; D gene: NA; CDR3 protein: CASSPGTAGETQYF; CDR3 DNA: TGTGCCAGCAGTCCCGGGACAGCGGGAGAGACCCAGTACTTC
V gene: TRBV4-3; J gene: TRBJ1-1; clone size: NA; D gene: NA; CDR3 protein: CASSQDGGEDTEAFF; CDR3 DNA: TGCGCCAGCAGCCAAGACGGGGGGGAGGACACTGAAGCTTTCTTT
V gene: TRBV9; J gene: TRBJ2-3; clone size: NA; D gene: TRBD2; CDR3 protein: CASSPRTSGGLSTDTQYF; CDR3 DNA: TGTGCCAGCAGCCCCCGGACTAGCGGGGGGCTTAGCACAGATACGCAGTATTTT
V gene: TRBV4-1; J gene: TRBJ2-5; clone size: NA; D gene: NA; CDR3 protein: CASSLFELGARETQYF; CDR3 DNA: TGCGCCAGCAGCCTCTTTGAGTTGGGGGCCCGAGAGACCCAGTACTTC
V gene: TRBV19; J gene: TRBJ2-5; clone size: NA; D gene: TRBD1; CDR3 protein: CASTGQGAVETQYF; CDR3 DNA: TGTGCCAGTACGGGACAGGGGGCAGTCGAGACCCAGTACTTC
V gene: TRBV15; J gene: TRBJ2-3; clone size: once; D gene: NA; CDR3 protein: CATSRPIWDISTDTQYF; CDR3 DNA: TGTGCCACCAGCAGACCCATCTGGGACATTAGCACAGATACGCAGTATTTT
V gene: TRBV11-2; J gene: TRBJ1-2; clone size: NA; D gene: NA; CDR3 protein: CASSPRRVGLLYGYTF; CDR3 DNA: TGTGCCAGCAGCCCAAGAAGGGTGGGACTTCTCTATGGCTACACCTTC
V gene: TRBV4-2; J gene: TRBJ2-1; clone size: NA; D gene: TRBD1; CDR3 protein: CASSQEGGQGLNNEQFF; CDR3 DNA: TGTGCCAGCAGCCAAGAGGGGGGACAGGGTCTCAACAATGAGCAGTTCTTC
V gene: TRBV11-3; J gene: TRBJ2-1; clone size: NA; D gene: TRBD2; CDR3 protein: CASSYSGSHNEQFF; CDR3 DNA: TGTGCCAGCAGCTATAGCGGGAGCCACAATGAGCAGTTCTTC
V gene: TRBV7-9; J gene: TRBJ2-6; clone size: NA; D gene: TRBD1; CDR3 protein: CASRGQIGANVLTF; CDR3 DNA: TGTGCCAGCAGGGGACAGATCGGGGCCAACGTCCTGACTTTC
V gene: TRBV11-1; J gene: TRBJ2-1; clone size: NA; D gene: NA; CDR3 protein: CASSKNRVGNEQFF; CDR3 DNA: TGTGCCAGCAGCAAAAACAGGGTTGGTAATGAGCAGTTCTTC
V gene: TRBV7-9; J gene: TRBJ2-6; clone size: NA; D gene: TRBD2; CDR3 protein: CASSFRGGVPGANVLTF; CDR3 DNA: TGTGCCAGCAGCTTCCGGGGGGGAGTACCTGGGGCCAACGTCCTGACTTTC
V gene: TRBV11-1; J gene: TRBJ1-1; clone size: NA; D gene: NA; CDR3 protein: CASSSQGYTEAFF; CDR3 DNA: TGTGCCAGCAGCTCGCAGGGGTACACTGAAGCTTTCTTT
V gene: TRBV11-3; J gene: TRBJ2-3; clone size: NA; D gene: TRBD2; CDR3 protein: CASSSAGETQYF; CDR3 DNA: TGTGCCAGCAGCTCAGCGGGGGAGACGCAGTATTTT
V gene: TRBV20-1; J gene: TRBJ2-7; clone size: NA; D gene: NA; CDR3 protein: CSAVESYEQYF; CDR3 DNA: TGCAGTGCGGTAGAATCCTACGAGCAGTACTTC
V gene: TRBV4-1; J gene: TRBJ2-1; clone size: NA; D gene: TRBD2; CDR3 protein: CASSQDRASGSAWLFF; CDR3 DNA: TGCGCCAGCAGCCAAGATCGGGCTAGCGGTTCCGCATGGCTGTTCTTC
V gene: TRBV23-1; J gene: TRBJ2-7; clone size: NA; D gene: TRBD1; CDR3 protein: CASSRTGGSYEQYF; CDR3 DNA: TGCGCCAGCAGTCGGACAGGGGGATCCTACGAGCAGTACTTC
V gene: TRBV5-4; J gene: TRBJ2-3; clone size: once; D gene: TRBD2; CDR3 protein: CASSLAVSGANTQYF; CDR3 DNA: TGTGCCAGCAGCTTGGCAGTTAGCGGGGCGAATACGCAGTATTTT
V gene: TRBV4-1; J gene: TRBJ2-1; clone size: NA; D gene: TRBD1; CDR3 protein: CASSTDRAYNEQFF; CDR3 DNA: TGCGCCAGCAGCACCGACAGGGCTTACAATGAGCAGTTCTTC
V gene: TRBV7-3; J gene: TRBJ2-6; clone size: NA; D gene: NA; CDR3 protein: CASSRSSVSGANVLTF; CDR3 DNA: TGTGCCAGCAGTCGAAGTAGCGTCTCTGGGGCCAACGTCCTGACTTTC
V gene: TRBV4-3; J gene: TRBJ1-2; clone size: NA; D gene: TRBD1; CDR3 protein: CASSQDLGQGAGGYTF; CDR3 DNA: TGCGCCAGCAGCCAAGATCTCGGACAGGGGGCCGGTGGCTACACCTTC
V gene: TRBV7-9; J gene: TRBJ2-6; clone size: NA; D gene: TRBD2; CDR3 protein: CASSLGRGSGISGANVLTF; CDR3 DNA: TGTGCCAGCAGCTTGGGACGGGGTAGCGGGATCTCTGGGGCCAACGTCCTGACTTTC
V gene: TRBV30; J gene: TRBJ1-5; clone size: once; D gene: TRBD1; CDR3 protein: CAWSPGQGDQPQHF; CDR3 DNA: TGTGCCTGGAGTCCGGGACAGGGAGATCAGCCCCAGCATTTT
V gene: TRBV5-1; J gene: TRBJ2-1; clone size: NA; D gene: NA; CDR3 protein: CASSLVGETYNEQFF; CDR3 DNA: TGCGCCAGCAGCTTGGTCGGGGAGACGTACAATGAGCAGTTCTTC
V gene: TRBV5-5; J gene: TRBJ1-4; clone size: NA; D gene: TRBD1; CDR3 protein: CASSVGQRLTNEKLFF; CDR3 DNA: TGTGCCAGCAGTGTGGGACAGCGCCTTACTAATGAAAAACTGTTTTTT
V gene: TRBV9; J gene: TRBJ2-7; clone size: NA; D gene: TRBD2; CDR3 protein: CASSVGTSGPEQYF; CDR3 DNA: TGTGCCAGCAGCGTCGGGACTAGCGGGCCCGAGCAGTACTTC
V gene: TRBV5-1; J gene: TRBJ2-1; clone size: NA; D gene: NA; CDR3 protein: CASSLVPEYNEQFF; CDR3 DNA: TGCGCCAGCAGCTTGGTGCCGGAGTACAATGAGCAGTTCTTC
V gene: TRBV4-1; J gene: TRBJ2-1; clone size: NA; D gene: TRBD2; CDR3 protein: CASSQGLAGGGKQFF; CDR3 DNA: TGCGCCAGCAGCCAAGGACTAGCGGGCGGGGGTAAGCAGTTCTTC
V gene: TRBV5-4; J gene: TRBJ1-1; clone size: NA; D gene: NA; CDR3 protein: CASSRTGTRTEAFF; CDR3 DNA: TGTGCCAGCAGCCGTACCGGGACTCGCACTGAAGCTTTCTTT
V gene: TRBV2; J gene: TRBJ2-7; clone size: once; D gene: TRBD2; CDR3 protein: CASSVSGSSYEQYF; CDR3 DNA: TGTGCCAGCAGTGTTAGCGGGAGCTCCTACGAGCAGTACTTC
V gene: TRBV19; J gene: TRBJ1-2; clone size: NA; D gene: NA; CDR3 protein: CASSIGDSATNF; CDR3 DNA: TGTGCCAGTAGTATTGGAGACAGCGCTACGAACTTC
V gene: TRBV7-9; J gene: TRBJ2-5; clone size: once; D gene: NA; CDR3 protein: CASSFTEAQYF; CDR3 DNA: TGTGCCAGCAGCTTTACGGAGGCCCAGTACTTC
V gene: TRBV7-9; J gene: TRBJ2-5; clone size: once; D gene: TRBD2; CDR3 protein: CASSPGTSGLQETQYF; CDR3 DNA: TGTGCCAGCAGCCCGGGGACTAGCGGACTCCAAGAGACCCAGTACTTC
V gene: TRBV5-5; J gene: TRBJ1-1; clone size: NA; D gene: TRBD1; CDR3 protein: CASSTLTGTVNTEAFF; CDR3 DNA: TGTGCCAGCAGCACCCTCACGGGGACAGTGAACACTGAAGCTTTCTTT
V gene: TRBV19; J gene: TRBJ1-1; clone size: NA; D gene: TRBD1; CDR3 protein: CAGRDRGNTEAFF; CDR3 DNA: TGTGCCGGGAGGGACAGGGGGAACACTGAAGCTTTCTTT
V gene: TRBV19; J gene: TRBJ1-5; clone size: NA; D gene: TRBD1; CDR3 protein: CASSIRTGGNQPQHF; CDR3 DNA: TGTGCCAGTAGTATACGGACAGGGGGAAATCAGCCCCAGCATTTT
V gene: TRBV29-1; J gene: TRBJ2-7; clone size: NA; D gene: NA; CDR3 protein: CSVLGGPAGSEQYF; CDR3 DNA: TGCAGCGTCTTGGGGGGGCCAGCAGGGAGCGAGCAGTACTTC
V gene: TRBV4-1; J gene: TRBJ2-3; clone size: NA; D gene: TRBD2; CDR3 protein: CASSPGLARSGSDTQYF; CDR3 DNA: TGCGCCAGCAGCCCCGGACTAGCACGAAGCGGGTCAGATACGCAGTATTTT
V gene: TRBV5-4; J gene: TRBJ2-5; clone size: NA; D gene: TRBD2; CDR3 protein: CASSLGGRTSGSGTQYF; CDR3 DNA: TGTGCCAGCAGCCTGGGGGGAAGGACTAGCGGTTCAGGCACCCAGTACTTC
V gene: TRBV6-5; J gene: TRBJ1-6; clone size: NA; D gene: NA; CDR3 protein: CASSYGVGSVPLHF; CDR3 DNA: TGTGCCAGCAGTTACGGAGTCGGGTCCGTGCCCCTCCACTTT
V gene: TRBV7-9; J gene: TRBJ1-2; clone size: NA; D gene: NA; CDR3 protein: CASSKDRMAGYTF; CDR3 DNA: TGTGCCAGCAGCAAGGACAGAATGGCGGGCTACACCTTC
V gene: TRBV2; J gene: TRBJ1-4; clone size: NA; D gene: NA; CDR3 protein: CASTLEAIGEKLFF; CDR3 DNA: TGTGCCAGTACCTTGGAGGCAATTGGTGAAAAACTGTTTTTT
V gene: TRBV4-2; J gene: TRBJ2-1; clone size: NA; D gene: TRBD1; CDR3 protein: CASSQTTGGGEQFF; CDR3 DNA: TGTGCCAGCAGCCAAACGACAGGGGGAGGTGAGCAGTTCTTC
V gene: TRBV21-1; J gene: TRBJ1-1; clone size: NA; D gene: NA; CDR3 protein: CASSNGRGDLNTEAFF; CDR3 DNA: TGTGCCAGCAGTAATGGGCGGGGAGACTTGAACACTGAAGCTTTCTTT
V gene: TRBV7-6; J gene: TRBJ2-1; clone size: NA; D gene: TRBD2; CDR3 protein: CASSLDSGAFYNEQFF; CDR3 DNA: TGTGCCAGCAGCTTAGATAGCGGGGCGTTCTACAATGAGCAGTTCTTC
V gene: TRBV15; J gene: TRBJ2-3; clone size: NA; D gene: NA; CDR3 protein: CATSRDPTRADTQYF; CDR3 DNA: TGTGCCACCAGCAGAGATCCTACCCGCGCCGATACGCAGTATTTT
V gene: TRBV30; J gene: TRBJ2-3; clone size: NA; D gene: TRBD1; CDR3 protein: CAWASGQGNTDTQYF; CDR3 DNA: TGTGCCTGGGCCTCGGGACAGGGAAACACAGATACGCAGTATTTT
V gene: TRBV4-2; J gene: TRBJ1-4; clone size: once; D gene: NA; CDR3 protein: CASSQRWGGEKLFF; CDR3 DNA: TGTGCCAGCAGCCAACGGTGGGGGGGGGAAAAACTGTTTTTT